Following are 30 T cell receptor beta chains from one sample sequenced in a study of T cell changes during pregnancy in multiple sclerosis. Data came from immunoSEQ multiplex PCR; TCRdb stores just in-frame clones and leaves some out. The sample contains approximately 100,000 clones, approximately 94% of which appear only once. The specimen was peripheral blood, collected before pregnancy. The source of these receptors is a female donor with multiple sclerosis, enrolled in a pregnancy study.

The chain joins TRBV7-9 to TRBJ2-2; the match to TRBD2 covers 7 bases. CDR1 and CDR2 (germline): SEHNR, FQNEAQ (reference sequence). CDR3 size: 15 residues. Trimming removed 6 bases from V and 4 bases from J; junction bases left unmatched: 8. The DNA of the CDR3 is TGTGCCAGCAGGCCAGCGGGAATAGGCACCGGGGAGCTGTTTTTT. As protein: CASRPAGIGTGELFF.

This clone was observed a single time. The J gene is TRBJ1-5, the V gene TRBV6-5; 8 bases fit TRBD1. The germline V gene has CDR1 MNHEY and CDR2 SVGAGI. Unmatched junction bases numbered 9, after V lost 6 bases and J lost 11 bases. CDR3 length equals 13 residues. CDR3 in amino acids: CASRRDTGGAQHF. CDR3 DNA sequence: TGTGCCAGCAGGAGGGACACAGGGGGAGCCCAGCATTTT.

This sequence joins TRBV6-1 and TRBJ2-3, with D possibly being TRBD2 (5 bases). Germline V gene data show CDR1 as MNHNS and CDR2 as SASEGT. This CDR3 region has 13 residues. V dropped 7 bases and J dropped 3 bases, with 11 bases sitting between them. The CDR3 DNA sequence: TGTGCCAGCACCCCCCGGGAAACAGATACGCAGTATTTT. Its protein is CASTPRETDTQYF.

V gene TRBV7-9 combines with J gene TRBJ2-7, with 8 bases lining up with TRBD1. Trimming removed 4 bases from V and 7 bases from J; junction bases left unmatched: 9. This CDR3 is 14 amino acids long. Germline values: CDR1 SEHNR, CDR2 FQNEAQ (reference sequence). The DNA of the CDR3 is TGTGCCAGCAGCTCCGGGACAGGAGCCCCGGAGCAGTACTTC. It encodes CASSSGTGAPEQYF.

The chain joins TRBV6-1 to TRBJ1-5, with D possibly matching TRBD1 (5 bases). The CDR3 is 13 amino acids. V shed 7 bases and J shed 6 bases, with 13 bases lying between them. CDR1 MNHNS and CDR2 SASEGT come from the germline V gene. In nucleotides, the CDR3 is TGTGCCAGCATCGTGGGGGGGTCTCAGCCCCAGCATTTT. Translation: CASIVGGSQPQHF.

In DNA, the CDR3 is TGTGCCAGTAGTATAGGGGTAGCTCCTGAAAAACTGTTTTTT. The encoded protein is CASSIGVAPEKLFF. The gene calls are TRBV19 and TRBJ1-4, with D unclear. Trimming left V 1 base short and J 7 bases short, with 10 bases between. The CDR3 totals 14 residues. CDR1 is LNHDA and CDR2 is SQIVND in the germline V gene (reference sequence).

The chain recombines TRBV19 with TRBJ2-4, with 7 bases identical to TRBD2. CDR1 and CDR2 (germline): LNHDA, SQIVND (reference sequence). J lost 0 bases, V lost 3 bases, and 14 bases had no gene match. CDR3 length equals 19 residues. Written as DNA, the CDR3 is TGTGCCAGTAGTATCAAACGGGCGGGAGAGTTCGTAGCCAAAAACATTCAGTACTTC. Residues: CASSIKRAGEFVAKNIQYF.

The chain has TRBV28 and TRBJ2-1; a possible D gene is TRBD2 (5 bases). Germline V gives CDR1 MDHEN, CDR2 SYDVKM. The germline V and J ends were trimmed by 7 bases and 6 bases, with 13 bases remaining between them. This CDR3 spans 13 amino acids. In nucleotides, the CDR3 is TGTGCCAGCACCTCCCCCACTAGCAATGAGCAGTTCTTC. This gives the protein CASTSPTSNEQFF.

The chain has TRBV2 and TRBJ2-3; tentative D call: TRBD1 (6 bases). This CDR3 spans 18 amino acids. Trimming cost V 7 bases and J 0 bases, with 23 bases left between them. Germline V CDR1 and CDR2: SNHLY, FYNNEI. In nucleotides, the CDR3 is TGTGCCAGCAAGAAACAGGGTTTTCCTACCACTAGCACAGATACGCAGTATTTT. This translates into CASKKQGFPTTSTDTQYF.

The CDR3 region is CASSFRQGAVDTQYF. The CDR3 nucleotides are TGTGCCAGCAGCTTCCGACAGGGGGCCGTAGATACGCAGTATTTT. The V call is TRBV11-1, the J call TRBJ2-3; 10 positions match TRBD1. V lost 3 bases and J lost 5; bases outside the gene matches: 5. The CDR3 has 15 amino acids. Per germline, CDR1 SGHAT and CDR2 FQDESV (reference sequence).

V and J are TRBV19 and TRBJ1-1, with no clear D. Looked up from germline, CDR1 is LNHDA and CDR2 is SQIVND (reference sequence). Trimming took off 0 bases at V and 6 bases at J, with 17 bases between the two ends. The CDR3 has 16 amino acids. The CDR3 is CASSIEPGEAMPEAFF. The DNA for the CDR3 is TGTGCCAGTAGTATAGAGCCTGGGGAGGCAATGCCTGAAGCTTTCTTT.

V usage is TRBV6-1 and J usage is TRBJ2-7; D gene ambiguous. Germline V gives CDR1 MNHNS, CDR2 SASEGT. V was pared by 2 bases and J by 0 bases, with 11 bases between. This CDR3 is built from 15 residues. The CDR3 coding sequence is TGTGCCAGCAGTGAATTCCCTGTGAGCTCCTACGAGCAGTACTTC. Translating gives CASSEFPVSSYEQYF.

The J gene is TRBJ2-7, the V gene TRBV30, with 10 bases lining up with TRBD2. CDR1 and CDR2 (germline): GTSNPN, SVGIG (reference sequence). J lost 5 bases, V lost 6 bases, and 7 bases had no gene match. The CDR3 covers 13 residues. DNA of the CDR3: TGTGCCTGCTCAGCGGGAGGGCCCCACGAGCAGTACTTC. It yields the protein CACSAGGPHEQYF. Looking up the rest from reference TRBV30 and TRBJ2-7 gives the full variable domain: SQTIHQWPATLVQPVGSPLSLECTVEGTSNPNLYWYRQAAGRGLQLLFYSVGIGQISSEVPQNLSASRPQDRQFILSSKKLLLSDSGFYLCACSAGGPHEQYFGPGTRLTVT.

The V and J genes are TRBV5-1 and TRBJ1-5; possible D gene TRBD1, 5 bases. The CDR3 sequence is 15 residues long. V was trimmed by 0 bases and J by 3 bases, leaving 10 bases between them. CDR1 is SGHRS and CDR2 is YFSETQ in the germline V gene. CDR3 DNA sequence: TGCGCCAGCAGCTTGGGGGGCAGGGCCAATCAGCCCCAGCATTTT. Translating gives CASSLGGRANQPQHF. The full variable domain, rest sourced from reference TRBV5-1 and TRBJ1-5, is KAGVTQTPRYLIKTRGQQVTLSCSPISGHRSVSWYQQTPGQGLQFLFEYFSETQRNKGNFPGRFSGRQFSNSRSEMNVSTLELGDSALYLCASSLGGRANQPQHFGDGTRLSIL.

V usage is TRBV19 and J usage is TRBJ2-2; TRBD2 matches 9 bases. This CDR3 is built from 16 residues. Per germline, CDR1 LNHDA and CDR2 SQIVND (reference sequence). V gave up 9 bases and J gave up 3 bases; unmatched junction bases: 11. The CDR3 DNA sequence: TGTGCCAGATGGGGTAGAGTAGCGGGAGACACCGGGGAGCTGTTTTTT. This sequence encodes CARWGRVAGDTGELFF.

V gene TRBV4-3 combines with J gene TRBJ2-1; 10 bases agree with TRBD2. This CDR3 has 15 amino acids. CDR1 and CDR2 from the germline V gene are LGHNA and YSLEER. J lost 4 bases, V lost 3 bases, and 3 bases had no gene match. This CDR3 is CASSHRAGGYNEQFF. CDR3 in DNA: TGCGCCAGCAGCCACCGAGCGGGAGGGTACAATGAGCAGTTCTTC.

J is TRBJ2-4 and V is TRBV4-1, with 13 bases aligning to TRBD2. V trimming: 8 bases; J trimming: 6 bases; junction bases outside the gene matches: 16. CDR1 and CDR2 (germline): MGHRA, YSYEKL. The CDR3 covers 18 residues. The CDR3 is CASAGPGLAGSRGNIQYF. The CDR3 region has the DNA TGCGCCAGCGCGGGACCGGGACTAGCGGGATCCCGGGGAAACATTCAGTACTTC.

This chain connects TRBV27 to TRBJ1-4; D gene unclear. This CDR3 is built from 14 residues. Trimming removed 4 bases at V and 7 bases at J, with 13 bases between. Per germline, CDR1 MNHEY and CDR2 SMNVEV (reference sequence). CDR3 sequence: CASSYGPSGEKLFF. The CDR3 DNA is TGTGCCAGCAGTTATGGTCCGAGCGGTGAAAAACTGTTTTTT.

The chain carries TRBV29-1 and TRBJ2-1; 7 bases are shared with TRBD2. The CDR3 consists of 13 residues. J gave up 10 bases and V 2 bases, and 8 bases lay outside the gene matches. Germline CDR1 SQVTM, CDR2 ANQGSEA. The CDR3, as DNA: TGCAGCGTTGAATTCCTAGCGGTGGGGGAGCAGTTCTTC. Residues: CSVEFLAVGEQFF.

This clone has just a few counts. The chain links TRBV9 to TRBJ1-1; 7 positions match TRBD1. The CDR3 is made up of 13 amino acids. J gave up 7 bases and V 0 bases, and 3 bases lay outside the gene matches. Germline loops: CDR1 SGDLS, CDR2 YYNGEE. CDR3 sequence (DNA): TGTGCCAGCAGCGTAGACAGGGGTGATGAAGCTTTCTTT. Residues: CASSVDRGDEAFF.

V is TRBV25-1 and J is TRBJ2-3; D might be TRBD2 (5 bases). The CDR3 consists of 14 residues. Trimming stripped 7 bases from V and 2 bases from J, with 13 bases between. CDR1 MGHDK and CDR2 SYGVNS come from the germline V gene. CDR3 coding DNA: TGTGCCAGCATAAGCGGTAGACTCACAGATACGCAGTATTTT. Its translation: CASISGRLTDTQYF.

V usage is TRBV30 and J usage is TRBJ2-1, with D possibly matching TRBD2 (6 bases). This CDR3 has 10 residues. The germline V gene has CDR1 GTSNPN and CDR2 SVGIG (reference sequence). CDR3 protein: CAGGYPEQFF. As DNA, the CDR3 is TGTGCTGGAGGGTACCCTGAGCAGTTCTTC.

The genes are TRBV5-1 and TRBJ2-3, with 10 positions matching TRBD1. The V segment lost 4 bases and the J segment 5 bases; nucleotides outside the gene matches: 4. This CDR3 has 14 amino acids. Germline V gene data show CDR1 as SGHRS and CDR2 as YFSETQ. The DNA for the CDR3 is TGCGCCAGCAGCCTGGGACAGGGGATAGATACGCAGTATTTT. It is translated as CASSLGQGIDTQYF.

This chain joins TRBV6-1 and TRBJ2-7, with TRBD2 matching 7 bases. The CDR3 is 13 residues long. From germline, CDR1 is MNHNS and CDR2 SASEGT. V trimming: 6 bases; J trimming: 3 bases; junction bases outside the gene matches: 5. The CDR3 bases are TGTGCCAGCAGGGCCCTAGCGGTCTACGAGCAGTACTTC. Protein sequence: CASRALAVYEQYF.

The chain combines TRBV4-1 with TRBJ2-3; D possibly corresponds to TRBD2 (6 bases). The CDR3 is 12 amino acids. Germline V lookup: CDR1 MGHRA, CDR2 YSYEKL. The V end lost 4 bases, the J end lost 9 bases, and 11 bases lay between the germline ends. The CDR3: CASSPGTGTQYF. The CDR3 coding sequence is TGCGCCAGCAGCCCAGGGACTGGGACGCAGTATTTT.

The CDR3, as DNA: TGTGCCATCAGTGAGTCAAACAGGGTAACGGAAATCGGAAACACCATATATTTT. Encoded protein: CAISESNRVTEIGNTIYF. This chain uses TRBV10-3 with TRBJ1-3; TRBD1 is a possible D gene (6 bases). The CDR3 length is 18 residues. CDR1 is ENHRY, CDR2 SYGVKD, per germline. With 0 bases removed from V and 4 bases from J, the gap between germline ends came to 19 bases.

The V gene is TRBV5-6, the J gene TRBJ2-6; D remains unclear. The V end was cut by 7 bases, the J end by 1 base, with 6 bases between. The CDR3 is 13 residues long. Germline CDR1 is SGHDT and CDR2 is YYEEEE. CDR3 region: CASLASGANVLTF. CDR3 DNA: TGTGCCAGCCTGGCTTCTGGGGCCAACGTCCTGACTTTC.

The rearrangement links TRBV6-6 to TRBJ2-1; 7 bases line up with TRBD2. The CDR3 is made up of 16 amino acids. V lost 1 base and J lost 5; bases outside the gene matches: 8. Germline values: CDR1 MNHNY, CDR2 SVGAGI (reference sequence). The CDR3 reads CASSYFLSGPNNEQFF. The CDR3 region has the DNA TGTGCCAGCAGTTACTTCCTTAGCGGGCCCAACAATGAGCAGTTCTTC.

CDR3 protein: CASSPGTDFLAYEQYF. The CDR3 DNA follows: TGTGCCAGCAGCCCCGGGACTGACTTTCTAGCCTACGAGCAGTACTTC. V gene TRBV9 combines with J gene TRBJ2-7, with a possible D match to TRBD2 (6 bases). This CDR3 has 16 residues. The germline V and J ends were trimmed by 4 bases and 2 bases, with 19 bases remaining between them. CDR1 SGDLS and CDR2 YYNGEE come from the germline V gene.

The chain has TRBV7-9 and TRBJ2-1, with TRBD1 as a possible D gene (5 bases). Germline lookup yields CDR1 SEHNR and CDR2 FQNEAQ (reference sequence). The CDR3 runs 16 residues. Trimming removed 2 bases at V and 8 bases at J, with 19 bases between. In nucleotides, the CDR3 is TGTGCCAGCAGCTTACGGCAGGCCGACCCCAGGGATGAGCAGTTCTTC. Residues: CASSLRQADPRDEQFF.